This T cell receptor (beta chain) is from a study of tumor and adjacent non-tumor tissue in lung cancer. About the research overall: Samples averaged roughly 4.2 million productive TCRbeta reads each.

The CDR3 is 13 residues long. Trimming pared 2 bases from V and 5 bases from J, leaving 7 bases between. CDR1 MNHEY and CDR2 SVGAGI come from the germline V gene. General study results and limits: Tumor tissue had significantly higher TCR diversity than normal lung. Top 100 clones took a larger repertoire share in normal lung.

With respect to this clonotype: Its antigen is not known. This sequence may be a read error, since a much larger clone differs from it by one base.

TCRbeta libraries were built with three rounds of nested PCR, modified from ARM-PCR. One entry per CDR3 protein results from TCRdb running MiXCR on the multiplex PCR reads. The data hold approximately 150,000 distinct CDR3 sequences, with 60% to 70% observed a single time. This sample's RNA came from whole unsorted tissue. Newly diagnosed lung cancer patients had thoracic surgery in China, August–late 2014, without prior chemotherapy. This TCR derives from a man between 60 and 75 years old with small cell lung cancer. The genes are TRBV6-5 and TRBJ1-5; D is unclear. Specimen: lung tumor tissue. The CDR3 DNA reads as TGTGCCAGCAGTTACCCGTTTTATCAGCCCCAGCATTTT. Its protein is CASSYPFYQPQHF.